Below, 7 T cell receptor beta chains from the same sample are listed, as sequenced in a study of OX40 agonist ivuxolimab in advanced cancers. Method: immunoSEQ multiplex PCR; TCRdb's copy keeps in-frame clones and lacks some. The sample has tens of thousands of clones, 85% to 95% seen once. The sequences come from CD4+ or CD8+ T cells sorted from blood, collected in a trial of the OX40 agonist ivuxolimab. The receptor source for this set is an adult with an advanced solid tumor such as melanoma, head and neck, liver or kidney cancer.

The chain recombines TRBV14 with TRBJ2-1; TRBD1 agrees at 9 bases. The germline V gene encodes CDR1 SGHDN and CDR2 FVKESK. The ends lost 0 bases at V and 5 bases at J; junction bases unmatched: 5. The CDR3 is 16 amino acids. The CDR3 loop reads CASSQDLWTGDNEQFF. The CDR3 nucleotides read TGTGCCAGCAGCCAAGATCTCTGGACAGGGGACAATGAGCAGTTCTTC.

Concerning this clone itself: At the DNA level, this CDR3 is encoded by other sequences in the same sample as well. The chain joins TRBV27 to TRBJ2-1, with D possibly being TRBD2 (6 bases). Per germline, CDR1 MNHEY and CDR2 SMNVEV (reference sequence). V lost 6 bases and J lost 3, with 9 bases in between. The length of the CDR3 is 13 residues. The CDR3: CASRRENYNEQFF. As DNA, the CDR3 is TGTGCCAGCAGGCGGGAAAACTACAATGAGCAGTTCTTC.

The gene calls are TRBV5-6 and TRBJ2-7; D unresolved. Germline V lookup: CDR1 SGHDT, CDR2 YYEEEE. Trimming removed 4 bases from V and 2 bases from J, with 10 bases in between. This CDR3 contains 13 residues. The CDR3 loop is CASSETYTYEQYF. CDR3 coding DNA: TGTGCCAGCAGCGAGACCTATACCTACGAGCAGTACTTC.

This sequence joins TRBV4-3 and TRBJ2-1; TRBD2 agrees at 10 bases. With 0 bases clipped from V and 8 bases from J, the junction kept 7 bases outside the gene matches. This CDR3 region has 16 residues. Looked up from germline, CDR1 is LGHNA and CDR2 is YSLEER. The CDR3 spells CASSQDSGLASDEQFF. The CDR3 region has the DNA TGCGCCAGCAGCCAAGATTCGGGACTAGCGTCGGATGAGCAGTTCTTC.

The CDR3 DNA reads TGTGCCAGCAGCTTTAACCCCGGGACCTCGGGGTGGAATGAGCAGTTCTTC. Translated, it gives CASSFNPGTSGWNEQFF. The V gene is TRBV11-2, the J gene TRBJ2-1; either TRBD1 or TRBD2 may supply D (5 bases each). Trimming took 3 bases from V and 7 from J, leaving 22 bases between them. The CDR3 spans 17 residues. CDR1 is SGHAT, CDR2 FQNNGV, per germline.

Concerning this clone: The germline gene is not matched at one end of the junction; a read error may be the cause. This CDR3 reads CASTVVRESDYGYTF. The CDR3 DNA sequence: TGTGCCAGCACCGTAGTGAGGGAAAGCGACTATGGCTACACCTTC. The V and J genes are TRBV9 and TRBJ1-2; D not certain. The CDR3 totals 15 residues. Germline values: CDR1 SGDLS, CDR2 YYNGEE.

The chain carries TRBV13 and TRBJ2-1; 13 bases are a match to TRBD2. The CDR3 extends over 16 amino acids. Per germline, CDR1 PRHDT and CDR2 FYEKMQ (reference sequence). V shed 2 bases, J shed 7 bases, and the junction held 5 bases outside the gene matches. The CDR3 coding sequence is TGTGCCAGCAGCTTATGGACTAGCGGGAGTCGGAATGAGCAGTTCTTC. This gives the protein CASSLWTSGSRNEQFF.